This TCR beta chain was sequenced for a study of blood T cell repertoires in COVID-19. In the case of this clone: The junction departs from the called germline gene at one end, perhaps through a read error.

Germline CDR1 reads LNHDA; CDR2 reads SQIVND (reference sequence). The CDR3 runs to 15 residues. Sequencing was performed with immunoSEQ multiplex PCR; in TCRdb, only in-frame clones are kept and a portion is missing. The table lists 250,000 to 400,000 clones, about 90% of them singletons. The rearrangement uses TRBV19 and TRBJ2-7; D perhaps matches TRBD2 (5 bases). The sample consisted of peripheral blood. This receptor was identified in a woman aged 25-40 years with COVID-19, enrolled during active disease. In DNA form, the CDR3 reads TGTGCCAGTAGTGTAGACGTCGCGGGCTTCGACGAGCAGTACTTC. It is translated as CASSVDVAGFDEQYF. Full variable domain (remainder filled in from reference TRBV19 and TRBJ2-7): DGGITQSPKYLFRKEGQNVTLSCEQNLNHDAMYWYRQDPGQGLRLIYYSQIVNDFQKGDIAEGYSVSREKKESFPLTVTSAQKNPTAFYLCASSVDVAGFDEQYFGPGTRLTVT.